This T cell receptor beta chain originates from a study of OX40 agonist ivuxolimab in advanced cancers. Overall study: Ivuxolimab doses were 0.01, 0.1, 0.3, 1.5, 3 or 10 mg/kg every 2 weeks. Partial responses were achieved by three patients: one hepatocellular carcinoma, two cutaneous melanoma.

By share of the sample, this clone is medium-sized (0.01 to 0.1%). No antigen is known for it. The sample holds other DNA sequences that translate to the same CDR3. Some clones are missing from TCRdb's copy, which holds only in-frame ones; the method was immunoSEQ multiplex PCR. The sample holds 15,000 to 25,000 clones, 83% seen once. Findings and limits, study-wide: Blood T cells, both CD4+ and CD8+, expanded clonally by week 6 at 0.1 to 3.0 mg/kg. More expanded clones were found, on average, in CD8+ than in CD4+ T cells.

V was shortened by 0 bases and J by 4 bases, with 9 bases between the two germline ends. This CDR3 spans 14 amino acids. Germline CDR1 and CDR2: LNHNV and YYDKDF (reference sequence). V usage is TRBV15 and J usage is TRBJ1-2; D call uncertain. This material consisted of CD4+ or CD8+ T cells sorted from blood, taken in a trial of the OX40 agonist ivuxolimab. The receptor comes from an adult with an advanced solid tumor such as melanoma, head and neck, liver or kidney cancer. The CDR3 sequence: CATSRDVGLYGYTF. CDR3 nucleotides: TGTGCCACCAGCAGAGATGTTGGCCTCTATGGCTACACCTTC.